These T cell receptor beta chains were read from a single sample in a study of patients and donors after allogeneic stem cell transplantation. TCRdb fed the RT-PCR reads into MiXCR, producing one record per CDR3 protein. The data hold 150,000 to 200,000 distinct CDR3 sequences, with around 28% observed a single time. Sequencing was performed on blood, either unsorted or a sorted T cell fraction (not recorded which). All receptors derive from a human donor who was either an allogeneic HSCT recipient or a stem cell or donor lymphocyte infusion donor (not recorded which). It is not recorded whose cells these are; they may come from a transplant donor. Both conserved end residues are part of each CDR3. D genes are given only for firm matches. Clone size is given for some rows only: seen once, a few or many times, or a class if the clone is expanded.

v_call,clone_size,j_call,d_call,cdr3_nt,cdr3_aa
TRBV27,-,TRBJ2-5,-,TGTGCCACCAGCGACAGGTTCCTAATGACCCAGTACTTC,CATSDRFLMTQYF
TRBV7-3,-,TRBJ1-1,-,TGTGCCAGCAGCTACGGCCGGCTTAACACTGAAGCTTTCTTT,CASSYGRLNTEAFF
TRBV6-5,-,TRBJ2-5,-,TGTGCCAGCATGGCTCAGGGAGTGCGGGAGACCCAGTACTTC,CASMAQGVRETQYF
TRBV30,few,TRBJ1-4,-,TGTGCCTGGAGGTTGCTGACAGATTATAATGAAAAACTGTTTTTT,CAWRLLTDYNEKLFF
TRBV11-2,-,TRBJ2-3,-,TGTGCCAGCAGACTACGACTAGGGACAGATACGCAGTATTTT,CASRLRLGTDTQYF
TRBV18,-,TRBJ2-7,TRBD2,TGTGCCAGCTCACCTGGACTAGCGGGATTCTCCTACGAGCAGTACTTC,CASSPGLAGFSYEQYF
TRBV9,few,TRBJ2-7,TRBD2,TGTGCCAGCAGCGTCGGGACTAGCGGCAGCTCCTACGAGCAGTACTTC,CASSVGTSGSSYEQYF
TRBV6-5,many,TRBJ1-6,TRBD1,TGTGCCAGCAGTTTGACAGGGGACGATTCACCCCTCCACTTT,CASSLTGDDSPLHF
TRBV2,-,TRBJ2-5,-,TGTGCCAGCGTTCGCGGCGGTCAAGAGACCCAGTACTTC,CASVRGGQETQYF
TRBV9,-,TRBJ2-2,TRBD2,TGTGCCAGCAGCCCCACCCCGATGGAACTAGCGGGAGGGACCGGGGAGCTGTTTTTT,CASSPTPMELAGGTGELFF
TRBV4-1,-,TRBJ2-2,-,TGCGCCAGCAGCCAAGTTCGTGGCTCTGGGGAGCTGTTTTTT,CASSQVRGSGELFF
TRBV6-5,-,TRBJ1-6,TRBD1,TGTGCCAGCAGTTACTCGGACAGGGATTCACCCCTCCACTTT,CASSYSDRDSPLHF
TRBV29-1,-,TRBJ2-1,TRBD2,TGCAGCGTGAGGGGGACTAGCGGGATAAATGAGCAGTTCTTC,CSVRGTSGINEQFF
TRBV21-1,few,TRBJ2-7,-,TGTGCCAGCAGCAAAAGGACAGGAAGCTCCTACGAGCAGTACTTC,CASSKRTGSSYEQYF
TRBV5-1,-,TRBJ2-2,-,TGCGCCAGCAGCTTCCGGGGCTCGAACACCGGGGAGCTGTTTTTT,CASSFRGSNTGELFF